This T cell receptor (beta chain) appears in the sequencing data of a study of blood T cell repertoires in COVID-19. Turning to the study itself: There were acute and convalescent COVID-19 samples, and they came from the United States, Italy and Spain. T cells, B-cell-depleted T cells, or PBMCs provided the cDNA or gDNA that served as material.

The CDR3 totals 12 residues. V was cut by 5 bases and J by 15 bases, with 20 bases left in between. Germline V gene sequence: CDR1 SQVTM, CDR2 ANQGSEA. Methods used by the authors: Estimation of nucleated cell counts relied on the amplification of reference gene primers. Data came from immunoSEQ multiplex PCR; TCRdb stores just in-frame clones and leaves some out. V and J calls and clone size are those listed in that table; D and trimming were worked out from the DNA. Among around 120,000 clones listed, 70% to 80% were seen once. The rearrangement uses TRBV29-1 and TRBJ2-1; a possible D gene is TRBD2 (6 bases). Sequencing input: peripheral blood. The clonotype was recovered from a man aged 65 to 79 with acute or convalescent COVID-19. CDR3 in DNA: TGCAGCGTTAAACCCCCTAGCGACCAATCGTTCTTC. Encoded protein: CSVKPPSDQSFF.